The present entry profiles one T cell receptor (beta chain) with its context. Its antigen has not been determined. The record has no base qualities; no much larger clone is one base away. Enrolling through a virtual design, the prospective study's participants ranged in age from roughly 18 to 90 years and lived across about two dozen United States geographic areas. Cohort assignment in the prospective study relied on participant-reported clinical history from a screening survey and a study questionnaire. Recovered participants in ImmuneRACE Cohort 3 were defined as having two consecutive negative NP/OP PCR tests, clearance from a healthcare professional, or resolution of symptoms. In the prospective study, mobile phlebotomists collected whole blood, serum and a nasopharyngeal or oropharyngeal swab from each participant. Over an approximately 2-month period, participants in the prospective study had the option of providing additional blood draws and questionnaires. Before DNA extraction, prospective study blood samples were shipped either frozen or at room temperature.

The V end loses 0 bases and the J end loses 4 bases, and a stretch of 5 bases separates them. The germline V gene yields SGHRS for CDR1 and YFSETQ for CDR2. Reading from cysteine to phenylalanine, the CDR3 counts 13 amino acids. The read is trimmed to its CDR3 DNA, 39 bases read in frame from base 1. The immunoSEQ Assay, a bias-controlled multiplex PCR, was used to amplify TCRbeta CDR3 regions from genomic DNA. For the original study's pipeline: Nucleated cell counts per sample were estimated from amplification of reference gene primers within the assay. Sequence reads were collapsed and filtered to measure the absolute abundance of every unique TCRbeta CDR3 rearrangement. Productive Simpson clonality was computed per sample as the square root of Simpson's diversity index over productive rearrangements. TCRdb limited this immuneACCESS table to in-frame rearrangements with V and J called. A share of clones is missing; checked studies link under half to unresolved V genes, and the rest is unexplained. V, J and clone size derive from that table, while D and trimming were established from the DNA sequence. A total of approximately 400,000 clones appear in this sample, roughly 87% of them only once. The top ten clones comprise over 4.5% of the sample.

The sample belongs to a study of blood T cell repertoires in COVID-19 (dated by TCRdb to 2019 to 2021). The study in broad terms: Samples from collaborators originated in the United States, Italy and Spain and spanned both the acute and convalescent phases of COVID-19. The prospective study material was composed of cDNA or gDNA derived from T cells, B-cell-depleted T cells, or PBMCs. Deeply sampled blood TCRbeta repertoires from subjects exposed to, actively infected with, or recovered from COVID-19 were included in the dataset. The repertoires were released in a freely available public database intended as a resource for research on the immune response to SARS-CoV-2. Samples were obtained from the ongoing ImmuneRACE study (first 160 participants) and from over 1,000 subjects provided by 6 global collaborators. The sample metadata nearly always contained a de-identified subject ID, COVID-19 status, age in years and sex. Where available, HLA class I and class II types were taken from metadata supplied by the sample provider and were not determined by assay-based typing. Beyond this particular receptor, the publication reports: How much clinical and demographic metadata was included differed by source and by participant, and the metadata was provided uncurated.

The V gene is TRBV5-1 and the J gene is TRBJ2-1, with the D segment identity uncertain. The source is a woman in her 50s who had recovered from COVID-19. The sample taken for sequencing was PBMCs or T cells enriched from blood (not recorded which). The DNA sequence is as follows: TGCGCCAGCAGCTTGGGACTGTACAATGAGCAGTTCTTC. Translation gives CASSLGLYNEQFF.